A selection of T cell receptor beta chains follows, all from one sample in a study of cytomegalovirus exposure and HLA in healthy donors. TCRdb's copy holds only in-frame clones and misses some; the assay was immunoSEQ multiplex PCR. Of roughly 45,000 clones listed, roughly 64% are singletons. Specimen: PBMCs. These receptors all come from a man aged 60 to 69 in good health and CMV-seropositive. CDR3s include the opening cysteine and the closing phenylalanine or tryptophan. D genes are given only for firm matches. Clone size is not always given. Where it is, it says once, few, many or a class for expanded clones.

abundance	j_gene	len	d_gene	v_gene	CDR3aa	CDR3nt
few	TRBJ2-7	14	TRBD1	TRBV15	CATTLDRGSYEQYF	TGTGCCACCACCCTCGACAGGGGGTCCTACGAGCAGTACTTC
few	TRBJ2-5	14	NA	TRBV10-3	CAISDGQNQETQYF	TGTGCCATCAGTGATGGGCAGAATCAAGAGACCCAGTACTTC
NA	TRBJ1-1	13	NA	TRBV5-1	CASSLDSLTEAFF	TGCGCCAGCAGCTTGGACAGCCTAACTGAAGCTTTCTTT
few	TRBJ2-1	15	NA	TRBV28	CASSSLGSSYNEQFF	TGTGCCAGCAGTTCACTAGGCAGCTCCTACAATGAGCAGTTCTTC
NA	TRBJ1-5	14	NA	TRBV6-1	CASSRTSRSQPQHF	TGTGCCAGCAGTCGGACTTCACGGAGTCAGCCCCAGCATTTT
NA	TRBJ2-1	17	TRBD2	TRBV4-2	CASSQVVAGGSYNEQFF	TGTGCCAGCAGCCAAGTCGTCGCGGGAGGCTCTTACAATGAGCAGTTCTTC
NA	TRBJ1-1	14	TRBD1	TRBV29-1	CTAMGQLSSTEAFF	TGCACCGCCATGGGACAGCTCTCCAGCACTGAAGCTTTCTTT
NA	TRBJ2-7	13	NA	TRBV29-1	CSVTTGVTYEQYF	TGCAGCGTGACAACCGGGGTAACCTACGAGCAGTACTTC
NA	TRBJ2-7	16	NA	TRBV10-3	CAISELTGSGFSVQYF	TGTGCCATCAGTGAGCTCACAGGGTCTGGATTCAGCGTGCAGTACTTC
NA	TRBJ1-1	12	NA	TRBV14	CASSLSNGSPFF	TGTGCCAGCAGCCTTAGCAACGGGTCCCCCTTCTTT
NA	TRBJ1-1	17	NA	TRBV7-2	CASSSPFGGVRNTEAFF	TGTGCCAGCAGCTCCCCTTTTGGAGGGGTGCGGAACACTGAAGCTTTCTTT
few	TRBJ1-2	15	NA	TRBV5-1	CASSSVGQSNYGYTF	TGCGCCAGCAGCTCCGTCGGACAATCTAACTATGGCTACACCTTC
NA	TRBJ1-1	13	NA	TRBV27	CASGRRGYTEAFF	TGTGCCAGCGGAAGACGGGGGTACACTGAAGCTTTCTTT
NA	TRBJ1-5	13	NA	TRBV6-1	CASSPWANQPQHF	TGTGCCAGCAGTCCTTGGGCAAATCAGCCCCAGCATTTT
NA	TRBJ1-1	14	NA	TRBV10-3	CAISGAETNTEAFF	TGTGCCATCAGTGGAGCCGAAACGAACACTGAAGCTTTCTTT
few	TRBJ2-5	14	TRBD1	TRBV5-1	CASSWETGTETQYF	TGCGCCAGCAGTTGGGAGACAGGGACGGAGACCCAGTACTTC
NA	TRBJ1-2	16	NA	TRBV30	CAWSDPGTSLSYGYTF	TGTGCCTGGAGCGACCCCGGGACAAGCTTGAGCTATGGCTACACCTTC
few	TRBJ1-2	14	NA	TRBV7-9	CASSIPHRAPGYTF	TGTGCCAGCAGCATCCCCCACAGGGCCCCTGGCTACACCTTC
NA	TRBJ2-2	15	NA	TRBV5-1	CASSVDTSNTGELFF	TGCGCCAGCAGCGTGGACACATCTAACACCGGGGAGCTGTTTTTT
once	TRBJ2-2	15	TRBD1	TRBV19	CASSTQGAGLGELFF	TGTGCCAGTAGTACACAGGGGGCAGGCTTAGGGGAGCTGTTTTTT
NA	TRBJ1-3	14	TRBD1	TRBV28	CASRKTGAGNTIYF	TGTGCCAGCAGAAAGACAGGGGCTGGAAACACCATATATTTT
NA	TRBJ2-3	15	TRBD1	TRBV13	CASSPPQGAPDTQYF	TGTGCCAGCAGCCCCCCGCAGGGGGCACCAGATACGCAGTATTTT
NA	TRBJ2-3	16	TRBD1	TRBV29-1	CSFVGQGRGPTDTQYF	TGCAGCTTCGTCGGTCAAGGCAGGGGGCCCACAGATACGCAGTATTTT
NA	TRBJ2-5	15	TRBD2	TRBV29-1	CSVESRGGTTETQYF	TGCAGCGTTGAGAGCCGGGGGGGGACAACGGAGACCCAGTACTTC
NA	TRBJ2-3	15	TRBD1	TRBV29-1	CSVHDRGTITDTQYF	TGCAGCGTTCATGACAGGGGTACAATAACAGATACGCAGTATTTT
NA	TRBJ1-1	13	NA	TRBV29-1	CSALGGFDTEAFF	TGCAGCGCCCTCGGGGGTTTTGACACTGAAGCTTTCTTT
NA	TRBJ2-7	14	TRBD2	TRBV5-1	CASSSTSGSYEQYF	TGCGCCAGCAGCTCGACTAGCGGCTCCTACGAGCAGTACTTC
NA	TRBJ2-6	15	NA	TRBV6-5	CASSWESSGANVLTF	TGTGCCAGCAGTTGGGAGAGCTCTGGGGCCAACGTCCTGACTTTC
NA	TRBJ1-1	16	NA	TRBV21-1	CASSKSVRTWNTEAFF	TGTGCCAGCAGCAAAAGTGTCAGGACTTGGAACACTGAAGCTTTCTTT
NA	TRBJ2-7	14	TRBD2	TRBV6-1	CASGLVAGEYEQYF	TGTGCCAGCGGATTGGTAGCGGGAGAGTACGAGCAGTACTTC
NA	TRBJ1-1	11	NA	TRBV25-1	CASSEGGEAFF	TGTGCCAGCAGTGAAGGAGGTGAAGCTTTCTTT
NA	TRBJ2-5	14	NA	TRBV19	CASSLGTSQETQYF	TGTGCCAGTAGTCTGGGGACATCGCAAGAGACCCAGTACTTC
NA	TRBJ1-2	13	NA	TRBV14	CASSPGANYGYTF	TGTGCCAGCAGTCCAGGGGCTAACTATGGCTACACCTTC